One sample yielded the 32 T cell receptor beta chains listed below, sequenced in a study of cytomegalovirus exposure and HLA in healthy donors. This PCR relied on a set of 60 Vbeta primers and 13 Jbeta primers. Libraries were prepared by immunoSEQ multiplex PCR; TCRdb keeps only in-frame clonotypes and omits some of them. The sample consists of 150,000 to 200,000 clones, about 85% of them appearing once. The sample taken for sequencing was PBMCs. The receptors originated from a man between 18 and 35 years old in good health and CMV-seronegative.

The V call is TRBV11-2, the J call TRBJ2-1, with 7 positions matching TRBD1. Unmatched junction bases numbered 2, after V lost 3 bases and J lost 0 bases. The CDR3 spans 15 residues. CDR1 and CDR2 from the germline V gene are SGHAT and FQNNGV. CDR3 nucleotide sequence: TGTGCCAGCAGCTTGAGGGGGCTCTCCTACAATGAGCAGTTCTTC. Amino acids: CASSLRGLSYNEQFF.

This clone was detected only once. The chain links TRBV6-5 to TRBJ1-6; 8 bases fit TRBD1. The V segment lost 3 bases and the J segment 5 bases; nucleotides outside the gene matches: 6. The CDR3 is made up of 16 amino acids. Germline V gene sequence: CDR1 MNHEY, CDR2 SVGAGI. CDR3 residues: CASSYKTGVNNSPLHF. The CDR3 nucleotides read TGTGCCAGCAGTTATAAGACAGGGGTCAATAATTCACCCCTCCACTTT.

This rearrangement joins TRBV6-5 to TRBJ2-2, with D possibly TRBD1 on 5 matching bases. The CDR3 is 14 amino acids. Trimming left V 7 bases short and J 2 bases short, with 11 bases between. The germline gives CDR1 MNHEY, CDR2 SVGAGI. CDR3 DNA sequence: TGTGCCAGCAAGGTGGACACAAACACCGGGGAGCTGTTTTTT. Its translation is CASKVDTNTGELFF.

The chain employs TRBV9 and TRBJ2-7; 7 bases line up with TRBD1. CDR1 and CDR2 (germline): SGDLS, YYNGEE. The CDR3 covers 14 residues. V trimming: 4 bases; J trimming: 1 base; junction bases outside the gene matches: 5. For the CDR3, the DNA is TGTGCCAGCAGCCTAACGACAGGGTCCTACGAGCAGTACTTC. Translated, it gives CASSLTTGSYEQYF.

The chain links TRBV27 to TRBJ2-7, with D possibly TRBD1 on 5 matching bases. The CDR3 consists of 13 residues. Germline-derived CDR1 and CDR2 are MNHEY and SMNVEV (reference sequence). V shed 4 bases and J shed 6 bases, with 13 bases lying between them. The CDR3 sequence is CASSSLQGPEQYF. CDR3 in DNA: TGTGCCAGCAGTTCCCTTCAGGGTCCCGAGCAGTACTTC.

The CDR3 region has the DNA TGTGCCAGCAGTCCCCGGACTAGTTCCACAGATACGCAGTATTTT. This sequence encodes CASSPRTSSTDTQYF. The J gene is TRBJ2-3, the V gene TRBV7-8; the match to TRBD2 covers 7 bases. Trimming took 6 bases from V and 2 from J; bases not matched to a gene: 8. Looked up from germline, CDR1 is SGHVS and CDR2 is FQNEAQ. The CDR3 is 15 residues long.

CDR3 nucleotide sequence: TGTGCCAGCAGTGAACGGTGGGGCTACACCTTC. Encoded protein: CASSERWGYTF. The chain has TRBV25-1 and TRBJ1-2; D remains ambiguous. The V gene lost 2 bases and the J gene lost 8 bases, with 6 bases spanning the gap. In germline, CDR1 is MGHDK, CDR2 SYGVNS. The CDR3 has 11 amino acids.

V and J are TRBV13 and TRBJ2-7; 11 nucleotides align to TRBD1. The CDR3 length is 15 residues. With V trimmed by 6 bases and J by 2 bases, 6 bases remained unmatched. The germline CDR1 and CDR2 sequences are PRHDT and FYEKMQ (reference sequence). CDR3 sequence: CASSPGTGGAYEQYF. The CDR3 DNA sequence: TGTGCCAGCAGTCCCGGGACAGGGGGGGCCTACGAGCAGTACTTC. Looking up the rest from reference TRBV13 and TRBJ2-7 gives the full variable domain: AAGVIQSPRHLIKEKRETATLKCYPIPRHDTVYWYQQGPGQDPQFLISFYEKMQSDKGSIPDRFSAQQFSDYHSELNMSSLELGDSALYFCASSPGTGGAYEQYFGPGTRLTVT.

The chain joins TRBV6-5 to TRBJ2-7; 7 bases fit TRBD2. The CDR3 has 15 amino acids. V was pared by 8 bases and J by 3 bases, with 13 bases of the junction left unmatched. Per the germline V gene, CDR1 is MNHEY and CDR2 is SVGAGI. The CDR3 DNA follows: TGTGCCAGCCAGGGAGGGGATAGTTCGGGCTACGAGCAGTACTTC. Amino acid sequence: CASQGGDSSGYEQYF.

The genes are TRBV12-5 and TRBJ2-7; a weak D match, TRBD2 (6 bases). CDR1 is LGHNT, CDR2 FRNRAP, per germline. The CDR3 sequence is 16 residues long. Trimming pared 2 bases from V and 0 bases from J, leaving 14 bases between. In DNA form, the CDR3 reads TGTGCTAGTGGTTTGCGGGGCGGGGACCTCTCCTACGAGCAGTACTTC. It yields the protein CASGLRGGDLSYEQYF.

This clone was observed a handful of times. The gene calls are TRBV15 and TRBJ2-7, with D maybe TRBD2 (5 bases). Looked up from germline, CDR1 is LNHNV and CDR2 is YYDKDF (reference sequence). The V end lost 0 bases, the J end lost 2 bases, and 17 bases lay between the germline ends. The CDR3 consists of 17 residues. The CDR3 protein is CATSRDRTPLRAYEQYF. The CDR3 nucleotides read TGTGCCACCAGCAGAGATCGGACCCCCCTGAGGGCCTACGAGCAGTACTTC. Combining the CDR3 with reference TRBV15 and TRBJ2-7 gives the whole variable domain DAMVIQNPRYQVTQFGKPVTLSCSQTLNHNVMYWYQQKSSQAPKLLFHYYDKDFNNEADTPDNFQSRRPNTSFCFLDIRSPGLGDTAMYLCATSRDRTPLRAYEQYFGPGTRLTVT.

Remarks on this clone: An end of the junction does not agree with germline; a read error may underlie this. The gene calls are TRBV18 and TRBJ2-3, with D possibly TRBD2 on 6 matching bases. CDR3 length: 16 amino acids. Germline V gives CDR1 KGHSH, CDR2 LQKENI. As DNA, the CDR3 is TGTGCCAGCTCCCCACGGAGGGCCCTCGACACAGATACGCAGTATTTT. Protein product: CASSPRRALDTDTQYF.

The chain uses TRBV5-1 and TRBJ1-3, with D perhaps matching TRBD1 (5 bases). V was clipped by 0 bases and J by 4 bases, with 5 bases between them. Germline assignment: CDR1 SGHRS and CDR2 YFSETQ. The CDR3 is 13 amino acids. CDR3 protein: CASSLGGGNTIYF. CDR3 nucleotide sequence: TGCGCCAGCAGCTTGGGGGGCGGAAACACCATATATTTT.

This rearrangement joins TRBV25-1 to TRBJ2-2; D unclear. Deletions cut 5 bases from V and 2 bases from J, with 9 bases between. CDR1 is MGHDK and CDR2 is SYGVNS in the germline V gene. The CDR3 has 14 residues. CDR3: CASSWALNTGELFF. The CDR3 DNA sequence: TGTGCCAGCAGTTGGGCTCTAAACACCGGGGAGCTGTTTTTT.

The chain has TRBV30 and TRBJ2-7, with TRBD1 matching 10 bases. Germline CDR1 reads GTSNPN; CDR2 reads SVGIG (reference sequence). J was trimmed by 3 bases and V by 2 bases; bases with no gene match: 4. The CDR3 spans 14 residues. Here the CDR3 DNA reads TGTGCCTGGAGTACCGGGACAGGGGACTACGAGCAGTACTTC. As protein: CAWSTGTGDYEQYF.

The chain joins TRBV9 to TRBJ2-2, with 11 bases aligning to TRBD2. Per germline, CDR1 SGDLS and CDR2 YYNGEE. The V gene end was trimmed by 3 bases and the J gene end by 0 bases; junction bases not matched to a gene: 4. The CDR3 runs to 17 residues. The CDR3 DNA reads TGTGCCAGCAGCGAGGGACTAGCGGCCGCGAACACCGGGGAGCTGTTTTTT. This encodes CASSEGLAAANTGELFF.

CDR3 in DNA: TGTGCCAGCAGCCTGGGGACAACCGCCGATCTTTCCTACGAGCAGTACTTC. Its protein is CASSLGTTADLSYEQYF. The chain links TRBV11-1 to TRBJ2-7; possibly TRBD1 for D (6 bases). Germline CDR1 reads SGHAT; CDR2 reads FQDESV (reference sequence). The CDR3 has 17 amino acids. V lost 5 bases and J 1 base, leaving 21 bases between the germline ends.

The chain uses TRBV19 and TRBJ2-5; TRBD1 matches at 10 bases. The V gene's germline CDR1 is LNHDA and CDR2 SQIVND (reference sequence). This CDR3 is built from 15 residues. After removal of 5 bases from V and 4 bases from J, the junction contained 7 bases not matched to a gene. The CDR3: CASSPPGTGAETQYF. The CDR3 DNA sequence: TGTGCCAGTAGTCCCCCGGGGACAGGGGCAGAGACCCAGTACTTC.

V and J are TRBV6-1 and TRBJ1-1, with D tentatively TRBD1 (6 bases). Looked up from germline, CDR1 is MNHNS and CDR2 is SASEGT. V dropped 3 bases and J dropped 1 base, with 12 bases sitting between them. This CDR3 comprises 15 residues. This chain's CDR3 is CASSEETGGNTEAFF. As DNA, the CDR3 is TGTGCCAGCAGTGAGGAGACAGGAGGGAACACTGAAGCTTTCTTT.

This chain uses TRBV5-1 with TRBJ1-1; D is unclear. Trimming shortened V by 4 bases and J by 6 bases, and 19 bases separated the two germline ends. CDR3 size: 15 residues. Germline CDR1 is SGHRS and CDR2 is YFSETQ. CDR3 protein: CASSKLGGGVSEAFF. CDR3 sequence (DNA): TGCGCCAGCAGCAAACTCGGAGGCGGAGTGTCTGAAGCTTTCTTT.

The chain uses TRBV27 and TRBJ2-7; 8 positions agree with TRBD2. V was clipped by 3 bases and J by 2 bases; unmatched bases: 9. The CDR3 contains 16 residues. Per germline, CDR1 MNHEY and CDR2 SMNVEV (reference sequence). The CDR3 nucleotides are TGTGCCAGCAGTTTCTTCAGCGGGGGCCTACCCTACGAGCAGTACTTC. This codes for CASSFFSGGLPYEQYF.

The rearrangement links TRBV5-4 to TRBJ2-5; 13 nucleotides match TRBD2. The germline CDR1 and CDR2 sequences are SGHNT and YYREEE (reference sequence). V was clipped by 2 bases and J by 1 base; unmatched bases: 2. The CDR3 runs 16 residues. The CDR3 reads CASSFGLAGAQETQYF. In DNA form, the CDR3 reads TGTGCCAGCAGCTTTGGACTAGCGGGGGCCCAAGAGACCCAGTACTTC.

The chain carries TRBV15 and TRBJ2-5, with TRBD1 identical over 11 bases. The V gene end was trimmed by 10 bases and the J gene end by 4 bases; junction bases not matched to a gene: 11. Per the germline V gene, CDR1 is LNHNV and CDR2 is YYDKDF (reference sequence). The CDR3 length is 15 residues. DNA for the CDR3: TGTGCCATCCTACGGACAGGGGGCCGCGGAGAGACCCAGTACTTC. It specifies CAILRTGGRGETQYF.

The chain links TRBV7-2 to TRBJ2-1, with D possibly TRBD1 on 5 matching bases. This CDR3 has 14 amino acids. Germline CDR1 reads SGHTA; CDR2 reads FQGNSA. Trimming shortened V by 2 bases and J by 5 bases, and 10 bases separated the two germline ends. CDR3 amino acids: CASSLQGSDNEQFF. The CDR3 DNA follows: TGTGCCAGCAGCTTACAGGGCAGTGACAATGAGCAGTTCTTC.

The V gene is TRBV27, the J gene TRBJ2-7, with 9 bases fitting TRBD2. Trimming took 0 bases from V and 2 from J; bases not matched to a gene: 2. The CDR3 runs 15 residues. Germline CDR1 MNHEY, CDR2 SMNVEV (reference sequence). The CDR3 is CASSLSAGGPYEQYF. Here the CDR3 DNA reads TGTGCCAGCAGTTTATCGGCGGGGGGGCCCTACGAGCAGTACTTC.

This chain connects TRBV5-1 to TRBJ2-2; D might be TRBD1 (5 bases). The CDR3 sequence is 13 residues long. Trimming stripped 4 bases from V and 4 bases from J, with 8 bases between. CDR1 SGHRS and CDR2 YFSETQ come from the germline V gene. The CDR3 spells CASSIDSTGELFF. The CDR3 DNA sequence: TGCGCCAGCAGCATCGACAGCACCGGGGAGCTGTTTTTT.

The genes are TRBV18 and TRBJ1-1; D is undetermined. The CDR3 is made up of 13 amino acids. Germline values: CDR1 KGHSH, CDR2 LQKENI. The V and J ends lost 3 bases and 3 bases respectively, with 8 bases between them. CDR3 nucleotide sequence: TGTGCCAGCTCACCGGCCGGGGACACTGAAGCTTTCTTT. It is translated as CASSPAGDTEAFF.

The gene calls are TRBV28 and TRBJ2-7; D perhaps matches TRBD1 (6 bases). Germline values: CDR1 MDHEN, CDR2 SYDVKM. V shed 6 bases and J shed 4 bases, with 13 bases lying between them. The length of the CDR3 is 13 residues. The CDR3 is CASRPTGLYEQYF. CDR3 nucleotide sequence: TGTGCCAGCAGACCTACAGGGCTTTACGAGCAGTACTTC.

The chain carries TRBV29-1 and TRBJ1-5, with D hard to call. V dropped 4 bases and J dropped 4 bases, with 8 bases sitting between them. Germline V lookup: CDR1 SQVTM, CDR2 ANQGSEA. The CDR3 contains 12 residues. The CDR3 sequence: CSVGGGNQPQHF. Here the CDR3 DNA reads TGCAGCGTTGGGGGAGGGAATCAGCCCCAGCATTTT.

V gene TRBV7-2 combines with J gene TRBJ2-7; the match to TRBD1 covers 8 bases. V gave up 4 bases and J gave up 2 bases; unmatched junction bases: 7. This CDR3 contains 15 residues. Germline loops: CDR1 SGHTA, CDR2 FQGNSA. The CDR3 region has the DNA TGTGCCAGCAGCTCCCGGGACAGGCAGACCTACGAGCAGTACTTC. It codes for CASSSRDRQTYEQYF.

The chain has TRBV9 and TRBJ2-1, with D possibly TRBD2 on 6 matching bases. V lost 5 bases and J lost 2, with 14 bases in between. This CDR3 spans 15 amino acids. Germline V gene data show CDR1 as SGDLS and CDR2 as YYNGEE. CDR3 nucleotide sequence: TGTGCCAGCAGTCGTAGCGGAGTAGCCTACAATGAGCAGTTCTTC. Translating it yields CASSRSGVAYNEQFF.

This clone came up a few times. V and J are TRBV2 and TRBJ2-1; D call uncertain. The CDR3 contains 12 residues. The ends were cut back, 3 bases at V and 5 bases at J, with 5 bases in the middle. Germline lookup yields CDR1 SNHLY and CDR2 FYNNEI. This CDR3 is CASSESDNEQFF. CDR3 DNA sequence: TGTGCCAGCAGTGAGTCCGACAATGAGCAGTTCTTC.